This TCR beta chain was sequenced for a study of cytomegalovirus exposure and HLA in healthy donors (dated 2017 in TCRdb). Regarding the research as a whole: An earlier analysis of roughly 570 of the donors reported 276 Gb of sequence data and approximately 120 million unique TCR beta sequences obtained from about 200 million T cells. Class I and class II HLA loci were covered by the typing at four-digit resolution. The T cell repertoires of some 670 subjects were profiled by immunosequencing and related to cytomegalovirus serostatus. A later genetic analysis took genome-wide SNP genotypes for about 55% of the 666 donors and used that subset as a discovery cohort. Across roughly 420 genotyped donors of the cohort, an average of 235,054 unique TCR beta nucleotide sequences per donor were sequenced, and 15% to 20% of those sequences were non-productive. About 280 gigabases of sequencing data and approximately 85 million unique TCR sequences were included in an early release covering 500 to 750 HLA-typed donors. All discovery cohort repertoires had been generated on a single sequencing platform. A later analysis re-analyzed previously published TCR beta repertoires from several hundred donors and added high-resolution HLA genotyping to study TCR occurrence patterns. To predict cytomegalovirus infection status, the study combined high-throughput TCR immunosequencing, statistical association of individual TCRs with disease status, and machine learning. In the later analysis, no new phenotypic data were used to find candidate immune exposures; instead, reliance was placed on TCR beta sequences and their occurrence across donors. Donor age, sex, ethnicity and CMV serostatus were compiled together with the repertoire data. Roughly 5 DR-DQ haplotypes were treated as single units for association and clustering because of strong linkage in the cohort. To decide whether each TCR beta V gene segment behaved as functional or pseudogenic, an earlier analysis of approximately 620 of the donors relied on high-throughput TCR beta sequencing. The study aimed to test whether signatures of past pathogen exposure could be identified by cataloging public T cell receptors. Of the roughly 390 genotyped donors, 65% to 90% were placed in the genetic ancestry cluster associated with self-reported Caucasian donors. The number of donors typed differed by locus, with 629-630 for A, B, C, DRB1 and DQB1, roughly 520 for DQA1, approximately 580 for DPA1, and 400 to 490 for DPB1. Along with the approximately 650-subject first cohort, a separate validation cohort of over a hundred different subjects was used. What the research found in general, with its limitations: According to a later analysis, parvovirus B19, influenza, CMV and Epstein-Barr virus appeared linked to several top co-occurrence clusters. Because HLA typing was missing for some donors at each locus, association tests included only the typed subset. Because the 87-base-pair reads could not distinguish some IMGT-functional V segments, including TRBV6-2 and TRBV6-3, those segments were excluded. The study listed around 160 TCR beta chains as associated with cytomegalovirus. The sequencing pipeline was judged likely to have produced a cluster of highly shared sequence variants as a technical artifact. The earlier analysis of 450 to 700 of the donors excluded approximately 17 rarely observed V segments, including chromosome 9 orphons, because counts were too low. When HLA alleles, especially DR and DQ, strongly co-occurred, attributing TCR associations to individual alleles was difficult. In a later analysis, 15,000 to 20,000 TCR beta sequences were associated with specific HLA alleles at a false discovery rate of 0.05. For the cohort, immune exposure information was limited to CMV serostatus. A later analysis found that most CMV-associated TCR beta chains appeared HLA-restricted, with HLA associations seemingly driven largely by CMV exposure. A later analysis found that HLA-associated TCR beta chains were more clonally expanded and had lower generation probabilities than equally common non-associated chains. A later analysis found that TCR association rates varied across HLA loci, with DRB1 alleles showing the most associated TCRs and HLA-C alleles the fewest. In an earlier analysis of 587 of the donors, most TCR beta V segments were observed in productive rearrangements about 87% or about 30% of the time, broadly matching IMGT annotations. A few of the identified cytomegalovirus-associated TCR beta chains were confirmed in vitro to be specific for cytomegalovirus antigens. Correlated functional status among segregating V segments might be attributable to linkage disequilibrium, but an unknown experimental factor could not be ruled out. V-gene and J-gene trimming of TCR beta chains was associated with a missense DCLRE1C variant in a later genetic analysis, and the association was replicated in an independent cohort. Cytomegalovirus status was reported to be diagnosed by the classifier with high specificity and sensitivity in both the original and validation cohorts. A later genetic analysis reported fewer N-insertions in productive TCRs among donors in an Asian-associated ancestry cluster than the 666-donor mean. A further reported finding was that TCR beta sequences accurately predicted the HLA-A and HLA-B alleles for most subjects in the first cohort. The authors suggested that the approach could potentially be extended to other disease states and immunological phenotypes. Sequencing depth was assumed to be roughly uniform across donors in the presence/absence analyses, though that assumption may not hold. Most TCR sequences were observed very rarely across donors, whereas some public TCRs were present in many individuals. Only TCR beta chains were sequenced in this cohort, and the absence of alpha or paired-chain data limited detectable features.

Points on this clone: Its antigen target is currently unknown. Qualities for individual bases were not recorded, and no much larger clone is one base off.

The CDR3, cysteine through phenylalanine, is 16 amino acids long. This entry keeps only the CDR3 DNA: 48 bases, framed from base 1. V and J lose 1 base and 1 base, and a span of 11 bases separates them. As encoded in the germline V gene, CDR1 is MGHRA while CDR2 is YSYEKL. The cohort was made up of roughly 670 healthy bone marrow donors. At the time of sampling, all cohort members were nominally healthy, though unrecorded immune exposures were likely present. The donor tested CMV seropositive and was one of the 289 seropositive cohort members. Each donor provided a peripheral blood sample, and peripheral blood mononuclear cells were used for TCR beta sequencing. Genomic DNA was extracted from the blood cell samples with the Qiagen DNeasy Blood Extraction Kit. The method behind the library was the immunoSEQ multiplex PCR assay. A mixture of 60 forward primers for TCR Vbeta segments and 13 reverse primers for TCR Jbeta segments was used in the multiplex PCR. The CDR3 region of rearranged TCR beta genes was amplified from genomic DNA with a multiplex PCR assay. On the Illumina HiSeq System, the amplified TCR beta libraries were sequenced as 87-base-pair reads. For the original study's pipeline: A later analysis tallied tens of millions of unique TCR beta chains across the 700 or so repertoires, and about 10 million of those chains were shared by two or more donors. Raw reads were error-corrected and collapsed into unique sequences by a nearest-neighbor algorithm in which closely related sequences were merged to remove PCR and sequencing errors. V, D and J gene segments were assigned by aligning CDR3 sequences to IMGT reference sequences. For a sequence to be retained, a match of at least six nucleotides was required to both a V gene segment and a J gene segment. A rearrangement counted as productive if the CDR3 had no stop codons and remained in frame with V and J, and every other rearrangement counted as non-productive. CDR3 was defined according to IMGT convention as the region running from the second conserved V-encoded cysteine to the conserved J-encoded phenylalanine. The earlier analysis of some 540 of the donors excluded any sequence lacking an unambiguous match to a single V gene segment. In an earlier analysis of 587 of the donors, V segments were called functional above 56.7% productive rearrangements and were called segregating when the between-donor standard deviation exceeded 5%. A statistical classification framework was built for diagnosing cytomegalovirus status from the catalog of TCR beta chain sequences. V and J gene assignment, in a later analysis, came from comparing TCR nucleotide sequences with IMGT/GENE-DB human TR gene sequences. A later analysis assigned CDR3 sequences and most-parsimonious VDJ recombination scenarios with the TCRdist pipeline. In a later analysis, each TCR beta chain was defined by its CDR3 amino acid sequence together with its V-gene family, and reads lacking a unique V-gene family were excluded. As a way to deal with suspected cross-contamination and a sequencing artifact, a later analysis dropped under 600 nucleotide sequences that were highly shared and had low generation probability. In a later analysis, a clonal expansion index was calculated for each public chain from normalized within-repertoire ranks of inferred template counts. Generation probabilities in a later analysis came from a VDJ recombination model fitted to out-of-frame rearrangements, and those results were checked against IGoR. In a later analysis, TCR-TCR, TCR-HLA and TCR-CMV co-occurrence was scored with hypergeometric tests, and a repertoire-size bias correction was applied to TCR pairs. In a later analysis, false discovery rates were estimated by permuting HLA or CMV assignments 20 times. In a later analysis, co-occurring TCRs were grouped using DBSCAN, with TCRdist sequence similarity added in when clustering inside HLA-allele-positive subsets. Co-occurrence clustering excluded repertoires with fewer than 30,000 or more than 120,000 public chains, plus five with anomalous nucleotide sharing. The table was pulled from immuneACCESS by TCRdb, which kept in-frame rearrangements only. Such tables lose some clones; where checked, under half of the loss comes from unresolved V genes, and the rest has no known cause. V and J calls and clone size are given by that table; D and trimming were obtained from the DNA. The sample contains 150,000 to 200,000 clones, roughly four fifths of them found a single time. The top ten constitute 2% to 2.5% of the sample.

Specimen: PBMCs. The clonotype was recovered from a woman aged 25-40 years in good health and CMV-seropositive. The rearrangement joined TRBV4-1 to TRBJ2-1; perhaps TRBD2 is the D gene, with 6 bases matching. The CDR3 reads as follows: CASSQGTGVSYNEQFF. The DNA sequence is TGCGCCAGCAGCCAAGGTACGGGAGTTTCCTACAATGAGCAGTTCTTC.